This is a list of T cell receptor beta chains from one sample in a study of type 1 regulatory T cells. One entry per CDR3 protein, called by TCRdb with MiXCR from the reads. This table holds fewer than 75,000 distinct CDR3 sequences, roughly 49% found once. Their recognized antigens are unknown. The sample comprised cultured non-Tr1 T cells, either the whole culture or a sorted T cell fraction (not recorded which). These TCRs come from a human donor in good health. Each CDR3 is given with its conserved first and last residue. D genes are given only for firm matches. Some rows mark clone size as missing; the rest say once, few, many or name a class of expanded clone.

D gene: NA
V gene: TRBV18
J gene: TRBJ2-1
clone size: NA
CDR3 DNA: TGTGCCAGCTCAGCGAATATCTCCTACAATGAGCAGTTCTTC
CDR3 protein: CASSANISYNEQFF

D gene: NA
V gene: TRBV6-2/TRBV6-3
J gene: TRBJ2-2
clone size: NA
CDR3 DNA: TGTGCCAGCAGTTCCCCTCAGGGGTACACCGGGGAGCTGTTTTTT
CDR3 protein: CASSSPQGYTGELFF

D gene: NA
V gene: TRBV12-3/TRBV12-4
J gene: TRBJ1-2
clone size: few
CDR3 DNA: TGTGCCAGCAGCCTGGTGTTAGGGAATAGTGGCTACACCTTC
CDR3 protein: CASSLVLGNSGYTF

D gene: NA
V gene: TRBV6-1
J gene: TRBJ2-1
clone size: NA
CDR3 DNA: TGTGCCAGCAGTCCATTCCCGGGCTCTAACCCTGATGAGTTCTTC
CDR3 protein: CASSPFPGSNPDEFF

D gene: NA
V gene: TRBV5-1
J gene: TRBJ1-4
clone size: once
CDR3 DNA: TGCGCCAGCAGCTTGGAATCCGCTTTGGGTGAAAAACTGTTTTTT
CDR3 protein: CASSLESALGEKLFF

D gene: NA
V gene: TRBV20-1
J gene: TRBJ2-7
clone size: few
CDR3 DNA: TGCAGTGCTAGCGTCGGGGGGCGCAAATACGAGCAGTACTTC
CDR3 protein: CSASVGGRKYEQYF

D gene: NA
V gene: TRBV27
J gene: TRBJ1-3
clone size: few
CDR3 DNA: TGTGCCAGCATGATGCGGGGCCAGGGAAACACCATATATTTT
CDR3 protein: CASMMRGQGNTIYF

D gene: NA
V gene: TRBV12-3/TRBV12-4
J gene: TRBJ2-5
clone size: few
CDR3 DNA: TGTGCCAGCAGTTCCGCTGCACGAGAGACCCAGTATTTC
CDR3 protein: CASSSAARETQYF

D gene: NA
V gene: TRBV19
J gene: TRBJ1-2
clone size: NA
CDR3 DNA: TGTGCCAGTAGTTCCGGGTCGTCCACTAAGGGCTATGGCTACACCTTC
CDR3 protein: CASSSGSSTKGYGYTF

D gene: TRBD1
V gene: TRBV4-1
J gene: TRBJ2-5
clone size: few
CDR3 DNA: TGCGCCAGCAGCCTAGGACAGGCCAACCAAGAGACCCAGTACTTC
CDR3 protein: CASSLGQANQETQYF

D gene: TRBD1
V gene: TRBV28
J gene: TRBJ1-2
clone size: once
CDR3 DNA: TGTGCCAGCGGTTTTGGGACAGGGACTAACTATGGCTACACCTTC
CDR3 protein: CASGFGTGTNYGYTF

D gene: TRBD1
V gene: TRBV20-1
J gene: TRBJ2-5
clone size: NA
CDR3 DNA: TGCAGTGCGGGGACAGGGATGTACCAAGAGACCCAGTACTTC
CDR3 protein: CSAGTGMYQETQYF

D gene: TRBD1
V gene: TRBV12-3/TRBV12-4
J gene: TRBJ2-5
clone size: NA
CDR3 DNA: TGTGCCAGCAGTCCTGGCGGGACAGGCATAGGGGAGACCCAGTACTTC
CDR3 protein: CASSPGGTGIGETQYF

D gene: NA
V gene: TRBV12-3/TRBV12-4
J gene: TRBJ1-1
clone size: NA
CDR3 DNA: TGTGCCAGCAGTTGGGGGCTCTCTCAAAACACTGAAGCTTTCTTT
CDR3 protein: CASSWGLSQNTEAFF

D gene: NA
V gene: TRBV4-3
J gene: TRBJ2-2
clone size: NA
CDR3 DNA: TGCGCCAGCAGCCAAGAAGAGGGGTTAAAAACCGGGGAGCTGTTTTTT
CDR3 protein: CASSQEEGLKTGELFF

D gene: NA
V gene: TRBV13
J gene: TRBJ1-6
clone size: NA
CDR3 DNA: TGTGCCAGCAGCCGAGGACAGAATAATTCACCCCTCCACTTT
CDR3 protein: CASSRGQNNSPLHF

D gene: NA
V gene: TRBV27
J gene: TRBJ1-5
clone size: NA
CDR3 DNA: TGTGCCAGCAGTTTAACAGGCAATCAGCCCCAGCATTTT
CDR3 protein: CASSLTGNQPQHF

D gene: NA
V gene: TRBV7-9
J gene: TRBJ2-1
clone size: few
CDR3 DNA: TGTGCCAGCCAAGGTCAGTCCGGTGAGCAGTTCTTC
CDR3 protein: CASQGQSGEQFF

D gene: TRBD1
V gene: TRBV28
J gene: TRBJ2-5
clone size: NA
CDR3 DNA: TGTGCCAGCAGTTCCTTGGACAGGCCGCAAGAGACCCAGTACTTC
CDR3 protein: CASSSLDRPQETQYF

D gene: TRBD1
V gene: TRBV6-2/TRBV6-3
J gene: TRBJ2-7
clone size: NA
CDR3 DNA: TGTGCCAGCAACCCAGGCCCAGGACAGGGTATGAGGGAGCAGTACTTC
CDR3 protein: CASNPGPGQGMREQYF

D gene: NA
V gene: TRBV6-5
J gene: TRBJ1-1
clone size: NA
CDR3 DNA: TGTGCCAGCAGTTTGAAGGGCCAGCCCCACACTGAAGCTTTCTTT
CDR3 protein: CASSLKGQPHTEAFF

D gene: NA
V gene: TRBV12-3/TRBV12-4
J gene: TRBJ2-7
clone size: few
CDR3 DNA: TGTGCCAGCAGTTTAGGGGGGGACCTCTACGCGCAGTACTTC
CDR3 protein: CASSLGGDLYAQYF